This TCR beta chain was captured by sequencing in a study of blood T cells in healthy people across ages (dated by TCRdb to 2014 to 2015). About the study as a whole: Template switching captured roughly one uniquely barcoded TCR beta cDNA molecule per two T cells in model experiments. To track age-related changes in TCR beta repertoire diversity, the study relied on deep sequencing normalized with unique cDNA molecular identifiers. The donors were split into four age groups: young (average 16 years), middle-aged (nearly 40), aged (about 62) and long-lived (82). The study analyzed two additional independent replicas of 1 million unique cDNA reads from the same blood draw for two donors, one aged 18 to 29 and one aged 80 or older.

What the authors observed across the whole study: There was a strong correlation between observed TCR beta diversity and the percentage of naive T cells measured by flow cytometry. Because the CMV infection status of the donors was unknown, age-related changes in expanded clonotypes may potentially have been confounded. Estimates of total diversity based on one million sequenced T cells were considered lower bounds and underestimates. As age increased, observed TCR beta diversity per million T cells dropped in a roughly linear way, and a significant reduction was already evident by age 40. Compared with the aged group, the long-lived group had more naive CD4+ T cells, fewer expanded clones and increased TCR diversity, a pattern suggesting age selection. Because profiling used bulk unsorted PBMCs, naive and antigen-experienced compartments could not be compared conclusively.

Preparation of the library involved 5' RACE. Sequencing relied on an Illumina HiSeq 2500. A second PCR of roughly 7 to 11 cycles was performed with a sample-barcoded 5' primer and a J-beta primer mix. Each TCR beta cDNA molecule received a unique molecular identifier from a template-switch 5' adaptor carrying 12 random nucleotides. Each sample yielded at least 2.5 million CDR3-containing paired-end reads. The Mint cDNA synthesis kit, primed by a TRBC-specific oligonucleotide, was used to synthesize first-strand cDNA from all RNA. All cDNA was treated with uracil-DNA glycosylase and then went through a first 18-cycle PCR with the universal primers M1SS and BC2_uni_R. Regarding the original processing steps: For normalization, 1 million high-quality reads, each with a distinct molecular identifier, were randomly selected from each sample. Instead of being binned into consensus sequences, reads with shared molecular identifiers were discarded. MiTCR, with a Q25 quality threshold and the strictest error-elimination algorithm, was used for CDR3 identification, clonotype clustering and error correction. A nonparametric unseen species model with Euler transformation was used to estimate lower-bound total TCR beta diversity. TCRdb reran the public reads through fastp at Q25 and MiXCR, keeping productive beta chains. Records with the same CDR3 protein are collapsed into one entry carrying the most frequent genes and DNA. TCRdb, rather than the study authors, made the V and J calls. The sample contains roughly 700,000 distinct CDR3 sequences, just under 25% of them found a single time. The ten largest account for 9.4% of the sample.

V lost 3 bases and J lost 1 base; the stretch between them is 9 bases long. Inclusive of the bounding cysteine and phenylalanine, the CDR3 is 13 residues long. The entry retains the CDR3 DNA only, 39 bases that are in frame from base 1. Per the germline V gene, SQVTM is the CDR1 and ANQGSEA is the CDR2. The 39 donors, aged about 6 to 95 years, were systemically healthy Caucasian individuals from Russia. Roughly 11 milliliters of peripheral blood were drawn from each donor into EDTA-treated Vacutainer tubes. Ficoll-Paque density-gradient centrifugation was used to isolate PBMCs, with at least 6.5 million per sample. Trizol reagent was used to extract total RNA from the PBMCs, yielding at least 6 micrograms per sample. Naive CD45RAhigh/CD27high T cell percentages were measured by flow cytometry on a PBMC aliquot from every donor. Turning to this clonotype: The specificity of this receptor is unknown. It has no much larger one-base neighbor in the sample; base qualities were not kept.

The sample was also reused in another study, on T cells of mothers and their children. As the second publication notes: Nine systemically healthy Caucasian individuals served as donors, namely three mothers together with their six children. cDNA synthesis used all of the extracted RNA, with about 1.5 ug of RNA in each 15 ul reaction. Sample barcodes and 2-4 random nucleotides were added via the M1S primer in the second PCR. Each mother yielded over 8 million TCR beta CDR3 reads and each child a few million reads. TCR recombination output is similarly shaped by thymic selection in related and unrelated pairs, with a minor effect exerted by inherited differences. Normalized repertoire overlap in related mother-child pairs was always slightly higher than in unrelated mother-child pairs, but the difference was never significant. With a sensitivity of approximately 93 clones per million clonotypes, no persistent microchimeric T cell clones were detected. To look for features that set related mother-child pairs apart from unrelated individuals, the researchers ran deep NGS to compare the TCR beta repertoires of mothers and children. On average, the children were about 12 +/- 4 years old, while the mothers were approximately 41 +/- 4 years old. Libraries were sequenced on Illumina HiSeq 2000 with 100+100 nt paired-end reads after adapter ligation with NEBNext reagents. To prevent cross-contamination, the mother and child libraries were prepared a month apart and were sequenced in separate runs. For each donor, somewhere between roughly 450,000 and 2,100,000 distinct TCR beta clonotypes were identified. Naive TCR beta clonotypes were estimated from low-frequency clonotypes matched to each donor's FACS-determined naive share, without sorting.

The chain employs TRBV29-1 and TRBJ1-1; no confident D gene assignment can be made. Sequenced sample: blood. The receptor comes from a boy between 10 and 17 years old in good health. The DNA sequence is given as TGCAGCGTTGATCTTAGGGCGAACACTGAAGCTTTCTTT. This encodes CSVDLRANTEAFF. The CDR3, completed at both ends by the reference TRBV29-1 and TRBJ1-1 genes, gives the full variable domain SAVISQKPSRDICQRGTSLTIQCQVDSQVTMMFWYRQQPGQSLTLIATANQGSEATYESGFVIDKFPISRPNLTFSTLTVSNMSPEDSSIYLCSVDLRANTEAFFGQGTRLTVV.